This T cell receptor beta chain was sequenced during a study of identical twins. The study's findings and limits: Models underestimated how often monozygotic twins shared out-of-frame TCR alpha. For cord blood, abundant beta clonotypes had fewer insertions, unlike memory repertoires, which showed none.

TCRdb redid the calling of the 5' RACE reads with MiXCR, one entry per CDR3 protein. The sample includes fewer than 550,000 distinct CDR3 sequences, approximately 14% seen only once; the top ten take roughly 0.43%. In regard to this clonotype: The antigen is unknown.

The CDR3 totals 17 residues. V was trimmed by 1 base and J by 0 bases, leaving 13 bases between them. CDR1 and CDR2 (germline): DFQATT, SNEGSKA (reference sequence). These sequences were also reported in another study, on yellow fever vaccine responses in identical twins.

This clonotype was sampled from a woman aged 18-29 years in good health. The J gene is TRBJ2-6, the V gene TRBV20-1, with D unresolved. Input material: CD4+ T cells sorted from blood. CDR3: CSARGQEISSGANVLTF. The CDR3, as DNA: TGCAGTGCTAGAGGGCAGGAGATAAGCTCTGGGGCCAACGTCCTGACTTTC.